The next 25 T cell receptor beta chains were all read from a single sample in a study of tumor-infiltrating lymphocytes in oesophageal squamous cell carcinoma. In TCRdb, the PCR reads were re-called with MiXCR into one record per CDR3 protein. The data hold some 20,000 distinct CDR3 sequences, with roughly two fifths observed a single time. The material sequenced was normal esophageal tissue next to the tumor. The receptors originated from a male donor with esophageal squamous cell carcinoma.

This clonotype was seen a few times. The chain employs TRBV3-1 and TRBJ1-1; D gene unclear. The germline gives CDR1 LGHDT, CDR2 YNNKEL (reference sequence). The CDR3 has 14 residues. Trimming cost V 1 base and J 0 bases, with 6 bases left between them. The CDR3 bases are TGTGCCAGCAGCCAAGGCGAGTTGAACACTGAAGCTTTCTTT. This codes for CASSQGELNTEAFF.

This clonotype has more than one count but fewer than ten. The chain joins TRBV19 to TRBJ2-2; 11 bases line up with TRBD1. Germline assignment: CDR1 LNHDA and CDR2 SQIVND (reference sequence). CDR3 length: 18 residues. The V gene end was trimmed by 8 bases and the J gene end by 0 bases; junction bases not matched to a gene: 11. CDR3 in amino acids: CASRSRTGGYTNTGELFF. As DNA, the CDR3 is TGTGCCAGTCGCTCAAGGACAGGGGGCTACACGAACACCGGGGAGCTGTTTTTT.

This clonotype has at least ten counts. The V call is TRBV7-9, the J call TRBJ2-5; D perhaps matches TRBD2 (6 bases). Germline values: CDR1 SEHNR, CDR2 FQNEAQ (reference sequence). V lost 5 bases and J 5 bases, leaving 12 bases between the germline ends. This CDR3 spans 13 amino acids. In DNA form, the CDR3 reads TGTGCCAGCAGCCCGAGGGCGGGGGAGACCCAGTACTTC. It specifies CASSPRAGETQYF.

This clonotype was seen a few times. The chain uses TRBV7-8 and TRBJ2-1; perhaps TRBD1 as D (5 bases). There are 15 residues in the CDR3. V was shortened by 0 bases and J by 8 bases, with 14 bases between the two germline ends. The germline V gene has CDR1 SGHVS and CDR2 FQNEAQ. CDR3 DNA: TGTGCCAGCAGCTTAGCCGGACCCAGGGAAGATGAGCAGTTCTTC. Protein: CASSLAGPREDEQFF.

This clonotype has a count of ten or more. V gene TRBV5-4 combines with J gene TRBJ2-3; D possibly matches TRBD1 or TRBD2 (5 bases each). The CDR3 runs 13 residues. Germline-derived CDR1 and CDR2 are SGHNT and YYREEE (reference sequence). V was shortened by 2 bases and J by 4 bases, with 8 bases between the two germline ends. In DNA, the CDR3 is TGTGCCAGCAGCTTCGGGGCAGCAGATACGCAGTATTTT. Translated: CASSFGAADTQYF.

This clonotype was counted ten times or more. This chain connects TRBV5-4 to TRBJ2-3, with D possibly being TRBD2 (5 bases). The V end lost 5 bases, the J end lost 0 bases, and 10 bases lay between the germline ends. This CDR3 has 14 amino acids. CDR1 and CDR2 (germline): SGHNT, YYREEE (reference sequence). CDR3 coding DNA: TGTGCCAGCAGGCCGAGGACTAGCACAGATACGCAGTATTTT. Its protein product is CASRPRTSTDTQYF.

This CDR3 reads CASRRGDVREQYF. The CDR3 DNA reads TGTGCCAGCAGGAGAGGGGACGTTCGAGAGCAGTACTTC. V usage is TRBV6-1 and J usage is TRBJ1-2; TRBD1 or TRBD2 may be the D gene (5 bases each). The DNA end is more similar to TRBJ2-7, so the J call may be wrong. CDR1 and CDR2 (germline): MNHNS, SASEGT. The CDR3 has 13 residues.

This clonotype was observed a handful of times. It may be a read error: a sequence one base away is much more abundant. The rearrangement links TRBV19 to TRBJ2-7; D may be TRBD2 (6 bases). Per the germline V gene, CDR1 is LNHDA and CDR2 is SQIVND (reference sequence). Trimming stripped 7 bases from V and 10 bases from J, with 23 bases between. The CDR3 is 14 amino acids. The CDR3 nucleotides read TGTGCCAGTAAGCTTTCTCGACTGGAGGGCCTCCAGTACTTC. Amino acids: CASKLSRLEGLQYF.

In DNA, the CDR3 is TGTGCCAGCATTGGTGGAGATGGCTATGGCTACACCTTC. Translation gives CASIGGDGYGYTF. The V call is TRBV28, the J call TRBJ1-2; D is undetermined. Germline values: CDR1 MDHEN, CDR2 SYDVKM. The V end lost 7 bases, the J end lost 4 bases, and 13 bases lay between the germline ends. CDR3 length equals 13 residues.

This rearrangement joins TRBV11-2 to TRBJ2-1, with TRBD1 identical over 7 bases. The end of the DNA fits TRBJ2-7 better, so the J call may be wrong. CDR3 length: 15 residues. Germline loops: CDR1 SGHAT, CDR2 FQNNGV. This chain's CDR3 is CASSFYEGARYEQYF. The CDR3 coding sequence is TGTGCCAGCAGCTTTTACGAGGGGGCTCGATACGAGCAGTACTTC.

This clonotype was detected ten times or more. This sequence joins TRBV9 and TRBJ2-1; 9 nucleotides agree with TRBD2. Unmatched junction bases numbered 8, after V lost 4 bases and J lost 9 bases. The V gene's germline CDR1 is SGDLS and CDR2 YYNGEE. There are 14 residues in the CDR3. The CDR3 region is CASSLGTSFGEQFF. The CDR3 DNA sequence: TGTGCCAGCAGCCTTGGGACTAGCTTTGGTGAGCAGTTCTTC.

This clonotype was observed once. This is likely a read error, given that the CDR3 carries no conserved phenylalanine or tryptophan at its end. The DNA is omitted, as the CDR3 cannot be located on it reliably, and the CDR3 follows TCRdb's listing. This sequence joins TRBV7-6 and TRBJ1-1; TRBD1, the table's D call, was not compared with the DNA. Germline assignment: CDR1 SGHVS and CDR2 FNYEAQ. Counting both end residues, the CDR3 totals 17 amino acids. The CDR3 sequence: CASSPEDSGPTSSTSGQ.

The chain is built from TRBV6-5 and TRBJ2-7; D may correspond to TRBD1 or TRBD2 (5 bases each). CDR1 is MNHEY and CDR2 is SVGAGI in the germline V gene. CDR3 length equals 17 residues. Deletions cut 6 bases from V and 3 bases from J, with 24 bases between. The CDR3 sequence is CASSPTRSGLNNYEQYF. CDR3 DNA sequence: TGTGCCAGCAGCCCCACCAGGTCGGGGCTTAACAACTACGAGCAGTACTTC.

This clonotype was seen ten or more times. The CDR3 here is CATTFPGASGNYEQYF. Written as DNA, the CDR3 is TGTGCCACCACCTTCCCCGGGGCTAGCGGGAACTACGAGCAGTACTTC. The chain joins TRBV24-1 to TRBJ2-7; 9 bases are a match to TRBD2. Germline CDR1 reads KGHDR; CDR2 reads SFDVKD. CDR3 length: 16 residues. Trimming took 8 bases from V and 3 from J; bases not matched to a gene: 13.

This clonotype was detected many times. The rearrangement links TRBV27 to TRBJ2-2; D remains ambiguous. The V gene lost 3 bases and the J gene lost 5 bases, with 7 bases spanning the gap. The V gene's germline CDR1 is MNHEY and CDR2 SMNVEV (reference sequence). The CDR3 has 13 residues. The CDR3 DNA is TGTGCCAGCAGTTTTAGGCGGACCGGGGAGCTGTTTTTT. Its translation is CASSFRRTGELFF.

This clonotype was found once. The chain carries TRBV7-8 and TRBJ2-5, with 7 bases matching TRBD2. The J call could be wrong; TRBJ2-1 is a better fit for the DNA end. This CDR3 has 15 residues. In germline, CDR1 is SGHVS, CDR2 FQNEAQ. CDR3 DNA: TGTGCCAGCAGCTTCCAGCGGGGTACCTACAATGAGCAGTTCTTC. Its translation is CASSFQRGTYNEQFF.

This clonotype was counted between two and nine times. The chain has TRBV6-1 and TRBJ1-6; D is possibly TRBD1 (5 bases). V was cut by 10 bases and J by 0 bases, with 16 bases left in between. The CDR3 is made up of 16 amino acids. Germline lookup yields CDR1 MNHNS and CDR2 SASEGT. CDR3 nucleotide sequence: TGTGCCATCCCCTGGGGGGGGAGCTCCTATAATTCACCCCTCCACTTT. This codes for CAIPWGGSSYNSPLHF.

CDR3 coding DNA: TGTGCCAGCACCCAAACGGAAGGAACTAGCGGGTTCCAAGAGACCCAGTACTTC. This codes for CASTQTEGTSGFQETQYF. J is TRBJ2-1 and V is TRBV27; 9 nucleotides align to TRBD2. The DNA end lines up better with TRBJ2-5; the J call may be wrong. This CDR3 has 18 amino acids. Germline V gene sequence: CDR1 MNHEY, CDR2 SMNVEV (reference sequence).

This clonotype was detected many times. V is TRBV5-1 and J is TRBJ2-1, with a weak D call TRBD2 (6 bases). The CDR3 has 13 residues. V was clipped by 4 bases and J by 1 base, with 6 bases between them. CDR1 SGHRS and CDR2 YFSETQ come from the germline V gene. For the CDR3, the DNA is TGCGCCAGCAGCGCGGGATCCTACAATGAGCAGTTCTTC. Protein product: CASSAGSYNEQFF.

Many counts were recorded for this clonotype. The V and J genes are TRBV2 and TRBJ2-3; the D is unclear. Germline V lookup: CDR1 SNHLY, CDR2 FYNNEI. This CDR3 has 13 residues. Trimming pared 1 base from V and 2 bases from J, leaving 4 bases between. The CDR3 region is CASSEEYTDTQYF. CDR3 nucleotides: TGTGCCAGCAGTGAAGAATACACAGATACGCAGTATTTT.

Within the sample, this clonotype is medium-sized. The rearrangement links TRBV7-9 to TRBJ2-7, with D perhaps matching TRBD1 or TRBD2 (6 bases each). The CDR3 contains 14 residues. Deletions cut 6 bases from V and 0 bases from J, with 12 bases between. Germline assignment: CDR1 SEHNR and CDR2 FQNEAQ (reference sequence). The CDR3 loop reads CASRLRGDSYEQYF. CDR3 bases: TGTGCCAGCAGATTAAGGGGGGACTCCTACGAGCAGTACTTC.

This clonotype was picked up many times. The CDR3 end shows no conserved phenylalanine or tryptophan, and so a read error is likely. The DNA is left out, because the CDR3 cannot be placed on it with certainty; the CDR3 is given as TCRdb lists it. The chain is built from TRBV28 and TRBJ2-7; TRBD1, the table's D call, was not compared with the DNA. CDR1 is MDHEN and CDR2 is SYDVKM in the germline V gene. The CDR3 region is 15 residues in length, termini included. CDR3 sequence reads: CASSWDRYYGYTFGS.

This clonotype was detected only a few times. The chain recombines TRBV6-6 with TRBJ2-5, with 11 positions matching TRBD2. Germline V gene data show CDR1 as MNHNY and CDR2 as SVGAGI (reference sequence). Trimming removed 0 bases from V and 1 base from J; junction bases left unmatched: 1. This CDR3 comprises 16 residues. The chain's CDR3 is CASSYSGTSGQETQYF. The CDR3 DNA reads TGTGCCAGCAGTTACTCCGGGACTAGCGGCCAAGAGACCCAGTACTTC.

The chain joins TRBV7-2 to TRBJ2-4; TRBD2 matches 14 bases. In germline, CDR1 is SGHTA, CDR2 FQGNSA. The CDR3 runs to 16 residues. V trimming: 6 bases; J trimming: 13 bases; junction bases outside the gene matches: 14. The CDR3 region has the DNA TGTGCCAGCAGGTCACCGGGACTAGCGGGAGACAATGAGCAGTACTTC. Protein product: CASRSPGLAGDNEQYF.

The chain uses TRBV12-3 or TRBV12-4 and TRBJ2-5; D not resolved. V was trimmed by 1 base and J by 7 bases, leaving 13 bases between them. CDR3 size: 14 residues. CDR3 DNA sequence: TGTGCCAGCAGTTTAGGGCAGGCTGTGGGGACCCAGTACTTC. It codes for CASSLGQAVGTQYF.